Below are 26 T cell receptor beta chains sequenced from a single sample in a study of T cell responses to AZD1222 COVID-19 vaccine. Data came from immunoSEQ multiplex PCR; TCRdb stores just in-frame clones and leaves some out. The sample holds about 110,000 clones; about 87% are singletons and the top ten take 4.4%. The sample here was peripheral blood, taken 28 days after the second AZD1222 dose. Receptors were obtained from an adult who received the AZD1222 COVID-19 vaccine.

This clone was found a few times. The chain is built from TRBV19 and TRBJ1-1; D gene unclear. Germline CDR1 and CDR2: LNHDA and SQIVND (reference sequence). With 8 bases removed from V and 2 bases from J, the gap between germline ends came to 6 bases. The CDR3 contains 11 residues. The DNA for the CDR3 is TGTGCCAGTGAAAGAAACACTGAAGCTTTCTTT. This encodes CASERNTEAFF. The entire variable domain, with the rest obtained from reference TRBV19 and TRBJ1-1, is as follows: DGGITQSPKYLFRKEGQNVTLSCEQNLNHDAMYWYRQDPGQGLRLIYYSQIVNDFQKGDIAEGYSVSREKKESFPLTVTSAQKNPTAFYLCASERNTEAFFGQGTRLTVV.

V gene TRBV7-3 combines with J gene TRBJ2-1; D may match TRBD1 or TRBD2 (7 bases each). V gave up 5 bases and J gave up 5 bases, with 13 bases separating them. The germline gives CDR1 SGHTA, CDR2 FQGTGA. The CDR3 has 14 amino acids. CDR3 in amino acids: CASSPGGANNEQFF. CDR3 nucleotides: TGTGCCAGCAGCCCAGGGGGGGCTAACAATGAGCAGTTCTTC.

The chain is built from TRBV24-1 and TRBJ1-2, with D hard to call. Trimming took off 3 bases at V and 6 bases at J, with 7 bases between the two ends. From germline, CDR1 is KGHDR and CDR2 SFDVKD. The CDR3 is 12 residues long. Here the CDR3 reads CATSDGPNGYTF. As DNA, the CDR3 is TGTGCCACCAGTGATGGTCCAAATGGCTACACCTTC.

V gene TRBV12-3 or TRBV12-4 combines with J gene TRBJ1-6; no definite D call. The ends were cut back, 4 bases at V and 8 bases at J, with 9 bases in the middle. CDR3 length: 13 amino acids. In DNA, the CDR3 is TGTGCCAGCAGTTCCGGCACTGATTCACCCCTCCACTTT. Translated, it gives CASSSGTDSPLHF.

The V and J genes are TRBV27 and TRBJ2-1, with 9 bases fitting TRBD1. Germline V gene lookup returns CDR1 MNHEY and CDR2 SMNVEV (reference sequence). Germline trimming cut 2 bases from V and 4 bases from J; bases unmatched to any gene: 9. This CDR3 contains 17 residues. This CDR3 reads CASSLTPVTGGYNEQFF. As DNA, the CDR3 is TGTGCCAGCAGTTTAACCCCTGTGACAGGGGGTTACAATGAGCAGTTCTTC.

J is TRBJ1-6 and V is TRBV5-1; 11 positions match TRBD1. CDR3 length: 15 residues. CDR1 and CDR2 from the germline V gene are SGHRS and YFSETQ. After removal of 0 bases from V and 7 bases from J, the junction contained 0 bases not matched to a gene. DNA for the CDR3: TGCGCCAGCAGCTTGGGGGACAGGGGGAATTCACCCCTCCACTTT. It translates to CASSLGDRGNSPLHF.

J is TRBJ2-4 and V is TRBV2; 7 nucleotides align to TRBD2. The CDR3 runs to 17 residues. Unmatched junction bases numbered 8, after V lost 0 bases and J lost 3 bases. Germline assignment: CDR1 SNHLY and CDR2 FYNNEI. CDR3 region: CASSEAGEGRRKNIQYF. In DNA form, the CDR3 reads TGTGCCAGCAGTGAAGCGGGGGAGGGGCGCCGCAAAAACATTCAGTACTTC.

This clone came up once. The rearrangement uses TRBV6-2 or TRBV6-3 and TRBJ1-1; 7 bases are a match to TRBD1. The germline V gene encodes CDR1 MNHEY and CDR2 SVGEGT. The CDR3 has 13 amino acids. With V trimmed by 2 bases and J by 4 bases, 1 base remained unmatched. CDR3 residues: CASSYRGLTEAFF. The CDR3 DNA is TGTGCCAGCAGTTACAGGGGGCTCACTGAAGCTTTCTTT.

The rearrangement joins TRBV28 to TRBJ1-1, with D maybe TRBD1 (6 bases). V lost 5 bases to trimming and J lost 4 bases, with 14 bases between them. This CDR3 is built from 14 residues. Germline-derived CDR1 and CDR2 are MDHEN and SYDVKM. CDR3 region: CASSIGTSITEAFF. The CDR3 coding sequence is TGTGCCAGCAGTATCGGGACAAGTATCACTGAAGCTTTCTTT. The variable domain in full, with the rest retrieved from reference TRBV28 and TRBJ1-1, is DVKVTQSSRYLVKRTGEKVFLECVQDMDHENMFWYRQDPGLGLRLIYFSYDVKMKEKGDIPEGYSVSREKKERFSLILESASTNQTSMYLCASSIGTSITEAFFGQGTRLTVV.

Regarding this clone: At the DNA level, this CDR3 is encoded by other sequences in the same sample as well. The V call is TRBV6-2 or TRBV6-3, the J call TRBJ2-3, with D unresolved. V lost 0 bases and J 2 bases, leaving 6 bases between the germline ends. CDR1 and CDR2 (germline): MNHEY, SVGEGT. This CDR3 is 14 amino acids long. The CDR3 loop reads CASSYSTSTDTQYF. CDR3 DNA: TGTGCCAGCAGTTACTCGACTTCCACAGATACGCAGTATTTT.

The chain uses TRBV19 and TRBJ1-5, with 9 bases identical to TRBD1. V was clipped by 3 bases and J by 7 bases; unmatched bases: 7. CDR1 is LNHDA, CDR2 SQIVND, per germline (reference sequence). There are 15 residues in the CDR3. In DNA form, the CDR3 reads TGTGCCAGTAGTATGAACACAGGGGGCAGACAGCCCCAGCATTTT. Translation gives CASSMNTGGRQPQHF.

This clone appeared a single time. The chain recombines TRBV19 with TRBJ1-2; D may be TRBD1 (5 bases). Germline loops: CDR1 LNHDA, CDR2 SQIVND (reference sequence). The CDR3 has 14 residues. Trimming stripped 5 bases from V and 2 bases from J, with 12 bases between. The CDR3 spells CASSSETGNYGYTF. The CDR3 DNA is TGTGCCAGTAGTTCGGAAACAGGCAACTATGGCTACACCTTC.

The gene calls are TRBV3-1 (or the pseudogene TRBV3-2) and TRBJ1-4; D remains ambiguous. The length of the CDR3 is 14 residues. CDR1 and CDR2 (germline): LGHDT, YNNKEL (reference sequence). Trimming took off 2 bases at V and 0 bases at J, with 4 bases between the two ends. As DNA, the CDR3 is TGTGCCAGCAGCCAAACCCCAACTAATGAAAAACTGTTTTTT. This codes for CASSQTPTNEKLFF.

The chain combines TRBV5-8 with TRBJ1-4; 7 nucleotides align to TRBD1. There are 16 residues in the CDR3. The J segment lost 2 bases and the V segment lost 3 bases, leaving 7 bases of the junction unmatched. Germline values: CDR1 SGHTS, CDR2 YDEGEE. The CDR3 bases are TGTGCCAGCAGCTACTTCACAGGGGAGACTAATGAAAAACTGTTTTTT. Translation gives CASSYFTGETNEKLFF.

DNA for the CDR3: TGTGCCACCAACGATGGTTACGAGCAGTACTTC. The encoded protein is CATNDGYEQYF. The chain uses TRBV24-1 and TRBJ2-7; no definite D call. V lost 8 bases and J lost 4, with 8 bases in between. Germline CDR1 KGHDR, CDR2 SFDVKD. There are 11 residues in the CDR3.

The chain recombines TRBV28 with TRBJ1-3; D may be TRBD1 (5 bases). CDR3 size: 16 residues. V lost 5 bases to trimming and J lost 0 bases, with 14 bases between them. Germline V gene lookup returns CDR1 MDHEN and CDR2 SYDVKM. The CDR3 DNA reads TGTGCCAGCAGTGGCAACAGGTTGGCCTCTGGAAACACCATATATTTT. Its protein is CASSGNRLASGNTIYF.

The chain joins TRBV27 to TRBJ1-5; D remains unclear. V was pared by 3 bases and J by 2 bases, with 2 bases between. Germline lookup yields CDR1 MNHEY and CDR2 SMNVEV (reference sequence). The CDR3 runs 12 residues. The CDR3 is CASSFGNQPQHF. The CDR3 nucleotides are TGTGCCAGCAGTTTTGGCAATCAGCCCCAGCATTTT.

The V gene is TRBV2, the J gene TRBJ2-3; D is ambiguous. V dropped 0 bases and J dropped 4 bases, with 8 bases sitting between them. Germline assignment: CDR1 SNHLY and CDR2 FYNNEI. The CDR3 runs to 14 residues. The CDR3 protein is CASSEALKADTQYF. The CDR3 coding sequence is TGTGCCAGCAGTGAAGCGCTTAAGGCAGATACGCAGTATTTT.

V usage is TRBV7-9 and J usage is TRBJ2-7, with TRBD2 matching over 10 bases. The CDR3 loop spans 14 amino acids. The germline gives CDR1 SEHNR, CDR2 FQNEAQ (reference sequence). The junction had 4 bases not matched to a gene; V was cut back by 5 bases and J by 3 bases. The CDR3 nucleotides are TGTGCCAGCAGCCAAACTAGCGGGAACTACGAGCAGTACTTC. It specifies CASSQTSGNYEQYF.

The gene calls are TRBV16 and TRBJ2-5; no firm D call. Germline V gene lookup returns CDR1 KGHSY and CDR2 FQNENV. Trimming cost V 0 bases and J 2 bases, with 19 bases left between them. The CDR3 covers 18 residues. The CDR3 reads CASSQSGGQRKLQETQYF. CDR3 DNA: TGTGCCAGCAGCCAATCGGGTGGGCAGCGAAAGTTACAAGAGACCCAGTACTTC. The full variable domain, with the rest looked up from reference TRBV16 and TRBJ2-5, is GEEVAQTPKHLVRGEGQKAKLYCAPIKGHSYVFWYQQVLKNEFKFLISFQNENVFDETGMPKERFSAKCLPNSPCSLEIQATKLEDSAVYFCASSQSGGQRKLQETQYFGPGTRLLVL.

V usage is TRBV7-8 and J usage is TRBJ2-7; 7 bases match TRBD2. The V and J ends lost 1 base and 3 bases, in that order; junction bases with no gene match: 9. Germline CDR1 is SGHVS and CDR2 is FQNEAQ. There are 16 residues in the CDR3. The CDR3 coding sequence is TGTGCCAGCAGCTTAGGGGGGACTACTAGCGTCTACGAGCAGTACTTC. This codes for CASSLGGTTSVYEQYF.

The CDR3 region is CASSLGQGAQQYF. The CDR3 bases are TGCGCCAGCAGCCTTGGACAGGGGGCGCAGCAGTACTTC. V gene TRBV5-1 combines with J gene TRBJ2-7, with 11 positions matching TRBD1. This CDR3 is built from 13 residues. Germline V gene lookup returns CDR1 SGHRS and CDR2 YFSETQ. V lost 4 bases, J lost 8 bases, and 5 bases stayed unmatched.

This chain joins TRBV27 and TRBJ1-2, with 8 bases aligning to TRBD1. The V segment lost 6 bases and the J segment 5 bases; nucleotides outside the gene matches: 14. Germline lookup yields CDR1 MNHEY and CDR2 SMNVEV (reference sequence). The CDR3 totals 16 residues. The CDR3 is CASSGGQGSSLYGYTF. The CDR3, as DNA: TGTGCCAGCAGCGGTGGACAGGGAAGCTCCCTTTATGGCTACACCTTC.

The chain combines TRBV5-4 with TRBJ2-7, with D unclear. Germline V gene sequence: CDR1 SGHNT, CDR2 YYREEE (reference sequence). Trimming took 0 bases from V and 2 from J, leaving 9 bases between them. There are 14 residues in the CDR3. The CDR3 coding sequence is TGTGCCAGCAGCTTGGAGCACCGCGCCTACGAGCAGTACTTC. Translation gives CASSLEHRAYEQYF.

The count of this clone is one. The rearrangement links TRBV11-2 to TRBJ2-1; D remains ambiguous. The length of the CDR3 is 15 residues. Germline CDR1 is SGHAT and CDR2 is FQNNGV. Trimming shortened V by 4 bases and J by 1 base, and 11 bases separated the two germline ends. The DNA for the CDR3 is TGTGCCAGCAGCTCTAACATTCGATCCTACAATGAGCAGTTCTTC. Encoded protein: CASSSNIRSYNEQFF.

This chain joins TRBV4-1 and TRBJ2-7, with 8 bases lining up with TRBD2. Germline V gene sequence: CDR1 MGHRA, CDR2 YSYEKL. CDR3 size: 16 residues. J lost 8 bases, V lost 0 bases, and 12 bases had no gene match. The CDR3 region has the DNA TGCGCCAGCAGCCAAGATTTAGGAGCGGGAGAATCGAAGCAGTACTTC. This gives the protein CASSQDLGAGESKQYF.